The 27 T cell receptor beta chains listed next were all sequenced from one sample in a study of T-cell reconstitution after alpha-beta-depleted transplantation in children. Regarding the study as a whole: Hyperexpanded clones declined; after one year, newly produced T cells mostly supplied diversity.

Library preparation (for TCRbeta) was performed with unique molecular identifiers. TCRdb used MiXCR to reprocess the PCR reads, holding one entry per CDR3 protein. The table has a few hundred thousand distinct CDR3 sequences, roughly 8.2% seen once. Antigen specificity for these receptors is unknown. This specimen was peripheral blood, taken 360 days after TCRalphabeta/CD19-depleted stem cell transplant. These receptors were obtained from a female patient aged 2-9 years who had a stem cell transplant for Fanconi anemia, so the T cells may come from the graft donor.

In this sample, this clonotype turned up a few times. The chain has TRBV9 and TRBJ2-2; the match to TRBD1 covers 9 bases. With V trimmed by 3 bases and J by 4 bases, 4 bases remained unmatched. Germline loops: CDR1 SGDLS, CDR2 YYNGEE. There are 15 residues in the CDR3. Here the CDR3 DNA reads TGTGCCAGCAGCGCATGGACAGGGGTCACCGGGGAGCTGTTTTTT. Its translation is CASSAWTGVTGELFF.

Many counts were recorded for this clonotype. The chain is built from TRBV29-1 and TRBJ1-5; D ambiguous. Germline V CDR1 and CDR2: SQVTM, ANQGSEA. Trimming removed 4 bases at V and 0 bases at J, with 10 bases between. This CDR3 is 14 amino acids long. The CDR3 loop reads CSVASGHSNQPQHF. CDR3 DNA: TGCAGCGTTGCATCGGGCCATAGCAATCAGCCCCAGCATTTT.

This clonotype occurred a few times. The chain links TRBV12-3 or TRBV12-4 to TRBJ1-3; the D is unclear. This CDR3 has 12 amino acids. V was pared by 5 bases and J by 0 bases, with 2 bases between. CDR3: CASSPSGNTIYF. The CDR3 DNA follows: TGTGCCAGCAGTCCCTCTGGAAACACCATATATTTT.

In this sample, this clonotype turned up many times. The chain couples TRBV4-1 to TRBJ2-3; 7 bases are shared with TRBD2. The CDR3 sequence is 16 residues long. CDR1 is MGHRA and CDR2 is YSYEKL in the germline V gene. J gave up 3 bases and V 5 bases, and 11 bases lay outside the gene matches. CDR3 region: CASSAHWEGLTDTQYF. CDR3 in DNA: TGCGCCAGCAGCGCCCATTGGGAGGGCCTGACAGATACGCAGTATTTT.

This clonotype was observed many times. The J gene is TRBJ2-2, the V gene TRBV10-3, with 7 positions matching TRBD2. This CDR3 is 14 amino acids long. CDR1 ENHRY and CDR2 SYGVKD come from the germline V gene. V gave up 4 bases and J gave up 4 bases; unmatched junction bases: 3. In DNA form, the CDR3 reads TGTGCCATCAGTGGCCGCGGGGGCACCGGGGAGCTGTTTTTT. Translating gives CAISGRGGTGELFF.

This clonotype was found a few times. V gene TRBV25-1 combines with J gene TRBJ2-7; 14 bases are a match to TRBD2. Germline CDR1 and CDR2: MGHDK and SYGVNS. The CDR3 runs to 18 residues. Unmatched junction bases numbered 9, after V lost 2 bases and J lost 3 bases. The CDR3 reads CASSEPPGLAGAGYEQYF. CDR3 DNA: TGTGCCAGCAGTGAACCCCCGGGACTAGCGGGAGCCGGCTACGAGCAGTACTTC.

The table lists this clonotype with many counts. The chain links TRBV6-1 to TRBJ2-7; 10 bases align to TRBD1. CDR1 is MNHNS, CDR2 SASEGT, per germline. V shed 4 bases, J shed 5 bases, and the junction held 5 bases outside the gene matches. The CDR3 is made up of 14 amino acids. CDR3 nucleotide sequence: TGTGCCAGCAGTGTCCCGGGACAGGGGAACGAGCAGTACTTC. Its protein is CASSVPGQGNEQYF.

This clonotype was detected many times. The V and J genes are TRBV7-2 and TRBJ1-1, with D unclear. Germline V lookup: CDR1 SGHTA, CDR2 FQGNSA. Trimming removed 2 bases from V and 4 bases from J, with 8 bases in between. This CDR3 has 13 residues. The CDR3 nucleotides read TGTGCCAGCAGCTTAACGGAGGGCACTGAAGCTTTCTTT. Translated, it gives CASSLTEGTEAFF. Combining the CDR3 with reference TRBV7-2 and TRBJ1-1 gives the whole variable domain GAGVSQSPSNKVTEKGKDVELRCDPISGHTALYWYRQSLGQGLEFLIYFQGNSAPDKSGLPSDRFSAERTGGSVSTLTIQRTQQEDSAVYLCASSLTEGTEAFFGQGTRLTVV.

The chain couples TRBV15 to TRBJ2-5; TRBD2 agrees at 9 bases. CDR1 is LNHNV and CDR2 is YYDKDF in the germline V gene (reference sequence). Unmatched junction bases numbered 18, after V lost 0 bases and J lost 4 bases. The CDR3 totals 20 residues. The CDR3 here is CATSRDERLAEKGEIETQYF. CDR3 bases: TGTGCCACCAGCAGAGATGAACGACTAGCGGAGAAAGGGGAGATAGAGACCCAGTACTTC.

This clonotype was recorded a few times. The rearrangement joins TRBV7-2 to TRBJ1-2; no reliable D call. In germline, CDR1 is SGHTA, CDR2 FQGNSA. The CDR3 sequence is 15 residues long. V was shortened by 1 base and J by 2 bases, with 11 bases between the two germline ends. The CDR3 loop reads CASSLVNGRNYGYTF. The CDR3, as DNA: TGTGCCAGCAGCTTAGTGAATGGTCGGAACTATGGCTACACCTTC.

V and J are TRBV9 and TRBJ1-2, with D perhaps matching TRBD1 (5 bases). Germline V gene lookup returns CDR1 SGDLS and CDR2 YYNGEE. The CDR3 contains 16 residues. V lost 0 bases and J 5 bases, leaving 17 bases between the germline ends. This chain's CDR3 is CASSVGLLQAGYGYTF. DNA of the CDR3: TGTGCCAGCAGCGTAGGCCTCTTACAGGCCGGTTATGGCTACACCTTC. Based on the CDR3 plus reference TRBV9 and TRBJ1-2, the full variable domain is DSGVTQTPKHLITATGQRVTLRCSPRSGDLSVYWYQQSLDQGLQFLIQYYNGEERAKGNILERFSAQQFPDLHSELNLSSLELGDSALYFCASSVGLLQAGYGYTFGSGTRLTVV.

In its sample, this clonotype was seen a few times. The chain joins TRBV7-3 to TRBJ2-1, with 16 bases aligning to TRBD2. The CDR3 runs to 17 residues. Germline CDR1 is SGHTA and CDR2 is FQGTGA. The trim removed 3 bases at V and 3 bases at J, leaving 2 bases unmatched. This chain's CDR3 is CASSLGLAGGRYNEQFF. CDR3 coding DNA: TGTGCCAGCAGCTTGGGACTAGCGGGGGGGCGCTACAATGAGCAGTTCTTC.

This clonotype has ten or more counts. The chain has TRBV12-3 or TRBV12-4 and TRBJ2-5; D perhaps matches TRBD1 (5 bases). The CDR3 spans 12 residues. With 6 bases removed from V and 1 base from J, the gap between germline ends came to 6 bases. CDR3 sequence: CASRRGQETQYF. CDR3 DNA sequence: TGTGCCAGCAGAAGGGGCCAAGAGACCCAGTACTTC.

This clonotype was seen repeatedly, ten times or more. This chain connects TRBV12-3 or TRBV12-4 to TRBJ2-3; no firm D call. The CDR3 totals 13 residues. V gave up 2 bases and J gave up 3 bases, with 6 bases separating them. CDR3 bases: TGTGCCAGCAGTTTACGGTTAACAGATACGCAGTATTTT. Protein product: CASSLRLTDTQYF.

This clonotype appeared many times. The J gene is TRBJ2-5, the V gene TRBV15, with no clear D. This CDR3 has 13 amino acids. CDR1 is LNHNV and CDR2 is YYDKDF in the germline V gene (reference sequence). The germline V and J ends were trimmed by 0 bases and 7 bases, with 9 bases remaining between them. CDR3 residues: CATSRDTLRTQYF. The DNA for the CDR3 is TGTGCCACCAGCAGAGATACCCTGAGGACCCAGTACTTC.

This clonotype was observed at least ten times. The V gene is TRBV14, the J gene TRBJ2-1; 8 positions agree with TRBD1. Germline values: CDR1 SGHDN, CDR2 FVKESK. The V and J ends lost 4 bases and 6 bases, in that order; junction bases with no gene match: 14. The CDR3 length is 17 residues. CDR3 coding DNA: TGTGCCAGCAGCCGAAGGAGGACAGGGAGGATTACCAATGAGCAGTTCTTC. Translating gives CASSRRRTGRITNEQFF.

This clonotype occurred a few times. V is TRBV5-1 and J is TRBJ2-5; possible D gene TRBD1, 6 bases. This CDR3 contains 16 residues. Per the germline V gene, CDR1 is SGHRS and CDR2 is YFSETQ. Deletions cut 3 bases from V and 4 bases from J, with 19 bases between. The CDR3 sequence is CASSSQGQGSGETQYF. CDR3 nucleotide sequence: TGCGCCAGCAGCTCACAGGGTCAAGGCAGCGGAGAGACCCAGTACTTC.

This clonotype was seen many times. CDR3 bases: TGTGCCAGCAGTTTACCGTACACTGAAGCTTTCTTT. Amino acids: CASSLPYTEAFF. This chain joins TRBV12-3 or TRBV12-4 and TRBJ1-1; the D is unclear. Trimming removed 2 bases at V and 3 bases at J, with 4 bases between. This CDR3 comprises 12 residues.

This clonotype occurred a few times. V gene TRBV4-1 combines with J gene TRBJ1-1; no firm D call. The CDR3 is made up of 14 amino acids. CDR1 MGHRA and CDR2 YSYEKL come from the germline V gene. V was shortened by 0 bases and J by 1 base, with 6 bases between the two germline ends. In DNA form, the CDR3 reads TGCGCCAGCAGCCAAGATCCCACGAACACTGAAGCTTTCTTT. Its protein product is CASSQDPTNTEAFF.

The chain carries TRBV18 and TRBJ2-7; D might be TRBD1 (5 bases). CDR3 size: 14 residues. Trimming stripped 4 bases from V and 7 bases from J, with 17 bases between. The germline gives CDR1 KGHSH, CDR2 LQKENI. The CDR3 sequence is CASSLDRNQGEQYF. CDR3 coding DNA: TGTGCCAGCTCACTGGACCGCAATCAGGGAGAGCAGTACTTC.

The chain is built from TRBV5-1 and TRBJ2-2; no firm D call. This CDR3 is 16 amino acids long. The V gene's germline CDR1 is SGHRS and CDR2 YFSETQ. The V end was cut by 7 bases, the J end by 1 base, with 17 bases between. In DNA form, the CDR3 reads TGCGCCAGCGGCCCCTCGGCGACCGTGAACACCGGGGAGCTGTTTTTT. Residues: CASGPSATVNTGELFF. The full variable domain, completed using reference TRBV5-1 and TRBJ2-2, is KAGVTQTPRYLIKTRGQQVTLSCSPISGHRSVSWYQQTPGQGLQFLFEYFSETQRNKGNFPGRFSGRQFSNSRSEMNVSTLELGDSALYLCASGPSATVNTGELFFGEGSRLTVL.

This clonotype was detected ten times or more. The chain recombines TRBV4-1 with TRBJ1-1, with D possibly matching TRBD1 (5 bases). CDR3 size: 15 residues. Germline lookup yields CDR1 MGHRA and CDR2 YSYEKL. Trimming left V 5 bases short and J 0 bases short, with 13 bases between. For the CDR3, the DNA is TGCGCCAGCAGCTTTCTAGACAGCTTGAACACTGAAGCTTTCTTT. Its translation is CASSFLDSLNTEAFF.

This clonotype occurred a few times. This chain connects TRBV20-1 to TRBJ1-2; 7 bases are a match to TRBD1. Germline-derived CDR1 and CDR2 are DFQATT and SNEGSKA (reference sequence). CDR3 length: 11 amino acids. J gave up 6 bases and V 6 bases, and 4 bases lay outside the gene matches. The DNA for the CDR3 is TGCAGTGCCACGGGACAGAATGGCTACACCTTC. As protein: CSATGQNGYTF.

The rearrangement uses TRBV14 and TRBJ2-4; tentative D call: TRBD1 (5 bases). Germline CDR1 SGHDN, CDR2 FVKESK. The CDR3 runs to 15 residues. V lost 4 bases, J lost 6 bases, and 16 bases lay in between. For the CDR3, the DNA is TGTGCCAGCAGCCCCACAGGAGTGTTGGGAAACATTCAGTACTTC. This translates into CASSPTGVLGNIQYF.

This clonotype was observed a few times. The V and J genes are TRBV7-6 and TRBJ2-3; 7 positions match TRBD2. Germline V gene data show CDR1 as SGHVS and CDR2 as FNYEAQ. The CDR3 extends over 13 amino acids. V lost 5 bases, J lost 10 bases, and 9 bases stayed unmatched. The CDR3 reads CASSVDRLAPQYF. The CDR3 DNA follows: TGTGCCAGCAGCGTGGATAGACTAGCCCCGCAGTATTTT. The entire variable domain, with the rest obtained from reference TRBV7-6 and TRBJ2-3, is as follows: GAGVSQSPRYKVTKRGQDVALRCDPISGHVSLYWYRQALGQGPEFLTYFNYEAQQDKSGLPNDRFSAERPEGSISTLTIQRTEQRDSAMYRCASSVDRLAPQYFGPGTRLTVL.

This clonotype was seen repeatedly, ten times or more. In nucleotides, the CDR3 is TGCAGTGCCTGGGGGCAAAGCACAGATACGCAGTATTTT. This sequence encodes CSAWGQSTDTQYF. V usage is TRBV20-1 and J usage is TRBJ2-3; TRBD1 might be the D (6 bases). Germline CDR1 is DFQATT and CDR2 is SNEGSKA (reference sequence). V shed 6 bases and J shed 0 bases, with 10 bases lying between them. This CDR3 has 13 residues.

This clonotype occurred many times. The chain recombines TRBV12-3 or TRBV12-4 with TRBJ2-7; 7 bases are shared with TRBD1. V was pared by 7 bases and J by 3 bases, with 9 bases of the junction left unmatched. The length of the CDR3 is 14 residues. CDR3 loop: CASTDRAAVYEQYF. The CDR3 DNA reads as TGTGCCAGCACCGACAGGGCGGCAGTCTACGAGCAGTACTTC.